This entry describes one T cell receptor (beta chain). The data are from a study of glioma-infiltrating T cells. J lost 2 bases, V lost 3 bases, and 4 bases had no gene match. The CDR3 sequence is 15 residues long. Germline V CDR1 and CDR2: DFQATT, SNEGSKA (reference sequence). The iRepertoire nested amplicon-rescue multiplex PCR amplified TCR alpha and beta CDR3s from RNA. In TCRdb, the multiplex PCR reads were re-called with MiXCR into one record per CDR3 protein. This sample has around 190,000 distinct CDR3 sequences, with roughly 32% found just once. What was sequenced was glioma tissue, nonneoplastic brain tissue, or PBMCs (not recorded which). The V gene is TRBV20-1, the J gene TRBJ2-7; 13 bases are a match to TRBD2. This TCR derives from a human donor with low-grade glioma or glioblastoma, undergoing nonglioma brain surgery, or in good health (not recorded which). The CDR3 region is CSASPGTSGAYEQYF. The CDR3 nucleotides are TGCAGTGCTAGCCCCGGGACTAGCGGGGCCTACGAGCAGTACTTC.